These T cell receptor beta chains were read from a single sample in a study of T cell responses to AZD1222 COVID-19 vaccine. Clones were read by immunoSEQ multiplex PCR, and TCRdb kept only the in-frame ones, dropping some. The sample yields roughly 70,000 clones, roughly four fifths seen once. Here the sequenced sample was peripheral blood, taken on day 0 of AZD1222 vaccination. The receptors here all came from an adult in good health. CDR3s include the opening cysteine and the closing phenylalanine or tryptophan. D genes are given only for firm matches. Part of the rows lack a size; the others show once, few, many or a class for expanded clones.

J | size | V | D | DNA | CDR3
TRBJ2-3 | - | TRBV4-2 | - | TGTGCCAGCAGCCAAGGGGTCCCGACTAGGACCACAGATACGCAGTATTTT | CASSQGVPTRTTDTQYF
TRBJ2-2 | - | TRBV28 | - | TGTGCCAGCAGTTCCCAGGGTTTCCGTGCAAGGGGGGAGCTGTTTTTT | CASSSQGFRARGELFF
TRBJ1-1 | - | TRBV6-9 | - | TGTGCCAGCAGTTATCCCCCGAGGATGAACACTGAAGCTTTCTTT | CASSYPPRMNTEAFF
TRBJ2-7 | - | TRBV11-3 | - | TGTGCCAGCAGCCGCGGGGACGAGCAGTACTTC | CASSRGDEQYF
TRBJ1-1 | - | TRBV7-8 | - | TGTGCCAGCAGCTTAGAGTGGGGGGCGACTGAAGCTTTCTTT | CASSLEWGATEAFF
TRBJ1-6 | - | TRBV9 | - | TGTGCCAGCAGCCCCCGGACGGCAGGAAATAATTCACCCCTCCACTTT | CASSPRTAGNNSPLHF
TRBJ1-2 | - | TRBV10-3 | TRBD1 | TGTGCCATCAGTGACCGACACAGGGGGAATAACTATGGCTACACCTTC | CAISDRHRGNNYGYTF
TRBJ2-5 | - | TRBV19 | TRBD1 | TGTGCCAGTAGCGGGACAGGGGGCGCGGAGACCCAGTACTTC | CASSGTGGAETQYF
TRBJ2-7 | - | TRBV3-1/TRBV3-2 | TRBD2 | TGTGCCAGCAGCCCCCTGGGCGGGGGGCACGAGCAGTACTTC | CASSPLGGGHEQYF
TRBJ1-4 | - | TRBV20-1 | - | TGCAGTGCTAGTTTGGGGGCCCCTGAAAAACTGTTTTTT | CSASLGAPEKLFF
TRBJ2-3 | - | TRBV18 | - | TGTGCCAGCTCACCCTCAGATACGCAGTATTTT | CASSPSDTQYF
TRBJ1-2 | once | TRBV27 | - | TGTGCCAGCAGTTCAAGGGGGGGGTTTAACTATGGCTACACCTTC | CASSSRGGFNYGYTF
TRBJ2-5 | - | TRBV7-9 | - | TGTGCCAGCAGCTTACGGGGGCAGGAGACCCAGTACTTC | CASSLRGQETQYF
TRBJ2-1 | - | TRBV4-3 | TRBD1 | TGCGCCAGCAGCCAAGAACACAGGGGGCATGAGCAGTTCTTC | CASSQEHRGHEQFF
TRBJ1-4 | - | TRBV30 | TRBD1 | TGTGCCTGGAGTCCCGGGACAGCGAATGAAAAACTGTTTTTT | CAWSPGTANEKLFF
TRBJ2-5 | - | TRBV11-2 | - | TGTGCCAGCAGCCCCCAACCTTTTACCGCCGCGGAGACCCAGTACTTC | CASSPQPFTAAETQYF
TRBJ2-7 | once | TRBV6-6 | TRBD2 | TGTGCCAGCAGTCCCCGGGGGGGGACTAGCGGCTACGAGCAGTACTTC | CASSPRGGTSGYEQYF
TRBJ1-2 | once | TRBV24-1 | - | TGTGCCACCAGTCCAACTACCGGACGTGAAGACTATGGCTACACCTTC | CATSPTTGREDYGYTF
TRBJ1-3 | - | TRBV4-1 | - | TGCGCCAGCAGCCCCGAAGTAGGATGGGGCCACACCATATATTTT | CASSPEVGWGHTIYF
TRBJ1-6 | - | TRBV6-5 | - | TGTGCCAGCAGTTACTCGAGAGGGGGAGATTCACCCCTCCACTTT | CASSYSRGGDSPLHF
TRBJ2-1 | - | TRBV18 | TRBD2 | TGTGCCAGCTCACTCTTAGCGGGGGGGCTTGATGAGCAGTTCTTC | CASSLLAGGLDEQFF
TRBJ1-1 | - | TRBV19 | - | TGTGCCAGTAGTATCAGGGGGAACACTGAAGCTTTCTTT | CASSIRGNTEAFF
TRBJ2-7 | - | TRBV27 | - | TGTGCCAGCAAAATGACAGGGAGGTCCTACGAGCAGTACTTC | CASKMTGRSYEQYF
TRBJ1-6 | - | TRBV30 | - | TGTGCCTGGAGTAACTTAGATCCGTATAATTCACCCCTCCACTTT | CAWSNLDPYNSPLHF
TRBJ2-2 | few | TRBV6-6 | - | TGTGCCAGCATTGGGGGGACCGGGGAGCTGTTTTTT | CASIGGTGELFF
TRBJ1-3 | - | TRBV11-3 | - | TGTGCCAGCAGCTCCCCCCCCGGGGGGCTCTCTGGAAACACCATATATTTT | CASSSPPGGLSGNTIYF
TRBJ2-7 | - | TRBV7-9 | - | TGTGCCAGCAGCTTAGCGGACGGGTACGAGCAGTACTTC | CASSLADGYEQYF
TRBJ2-3 | - | TRBV5-1 | - | TGCGCCAGCAGCTCCCCGGACAGACGCGGGGGCACAGATACGCAGTATTTT | CASSSPDRRGGTDTQYF
TRBJ2-7 | - | TRBV7-9 | - | TGTGCCAGCAGCTTAGAGGTTGGTTACCTCTACGAGCAGTACTTC | CASSLEVGYLYEQYF
TRBJ1-5 | - | TRBV4-1 | - | TGCGCCAGCAGCCAAGATGGCGGGCTCGGCAATCAGCCCCAGCATTTT | CASSQDGGLGNQPQHF
TRBJ1-5 | - | TRBV19 | - | TGTGCCAGTAGTAGTCTACTTGGTCAGCCCCAGCATTTT | CASSSLLGQPQHF
TRBJ1-3 | - | TRBV9 | - | TGTGCCAGCAGCGTCACAGGGAGCTCTGGAAACACCATATATTTT | CASSVTGSSGNTIYF
TRBJ1-5 | - | TRBV5-6 | - | TGTGCCAGCAGTGTTTATAGCAATCAGCCCCAGCATTTT | CASSVYSNQPQHF
TRBJ1-2 | - | TRBV4-1 | TRBD1 | TGCGCCAGCAGCCAAGACTCCAGGGGGCGATATGGCTACACCTTC | CASSQDSRGRYGYTF
TRBJ2-3 | few | TRBV5-1 | TRBD1 | TGCGCCAGCAGCACCGGACAGGGGGCCACAGATACGCAGTATTTT | CASSTGQGATDTQYF
TRBJ1-5 | once | TRBV2 | - | TGTGCCAGCATGACGGGCAGGGCGGGTCAGCCCCAGCATTTT | CASMTGRAGQPQHF
TRBJ1-6 | - | TRBV4-3 | TRBD1 | TGCGCCAGCAGCCAAGACAGGGGGGATTCACCCCTCCACTTT | CASSQDRGDSPLHF